The 3 T cell receptor beta chains listed next were all sequenced from one sample in a study of cytomegalovirus exposure and HLA in healthy donors. Both 60 Vbeta primers and 13 Jbeta primers went into the PCR. Data came from immunoSEQ multiplex PCR; TCRdb stores just in-frame clones and leaves some out. The data hold about 150,000 clones, with about 88% observed a single time. Sequenced: PBMCs. The receptors originated from a woman in her late teens or twenties in good health and CMV-seronegative.

The chain is built from TRBV27 and TRBJ1-3; tentative D call: TRBD1 (6 bases). Germline CDR1 MNHEY, CDR2 SMNVEV (reference sequence). V was trimmed by 5 bases and J by 2 bases, leaving 16 bases between them. This CDR3 has 16 amino acids. The CDR3 spells CASSRAGVNPGNTIYF. In nucleotides, the CDR3 is TGTGCCAGCAGTCGAGCAGGGGTGAATCCTGGAAACACCATATATTTT.

This chain connects TRBV19 to TRBJ1-2; 9 bases align to TRBD1. The ends lost 5 bases at V and 2 bases at J; junction bases unmatched: 9. Germline CDR1 is LNHDA and CDR2 is SQIVND (reference sequence). The CDR3 has 16 residues. The DNA for the CDR3 is TGTGCCAGTAGTCCCCCGAGTGGACAGGGGAACTATGGCTACACCTTC. Protein sequence: CASSPPSGQGNYGYTF.

This clone was seen only a few times. The chain recombines TRBV11-2 with TRBJ2-2, with 7 nucleotides matching TRBD1. The CDR3 is 15 amino acids. With 5 bases clipped from V and 7 bases from J, the junction kept 10 bases outside the gene matches. CDR1 SGHAT and CDR2 FQNNGV come from the germline V gene. The CDR3 is CASSARQGDIGELFF. The CDR3 DNA reads TGTGCCAGCAGCGCCCGGCAGGGGGACATCGGGGAGCTGTTTTTT.